The 30 T cell receptor beta chains below come from one sample, sequenced in a study of blood T cells in healthy people across ages. For the second PCR, which ran for roughly 7 to 11 cycles, a sample-barcoded 5' primer and a J-beta primer mix were used. TCRdb re-analysed the 5' RACE reads in MiXCR, keeping a single row per CDR3 protein. This sample has roughly 800,000 distinct CDR3 sequences, with more than 25% found just once. These sequences were also reported in another study, on T cells of mothers and their children.

The specimen sequenced was blood. Receptor source: a boy aged 5-17 years in good health.

In its sample, this clonotype was seen a few times. The chain combines TRBV30 with TRBJ2-7, with D possibly being TRBD1 or TRBD2 (6 bases each). The J call may be in error: the DNA end matches TRBJ2-5 better. Germline V gene data show CDR1 as GTSNPN and CDR2 as SVGIG (reference sequence). CDR3 length: 14 residues. In DNA form, the CDR3 reads TGTGCCTGGACCCCCTCAAGGGGGGCACAGACCCAGTACTTC. It translates to CAWTPSRGAQTQYF.

The chain recombines TRBV20-1 with TRBJ2-1; TRBD2 matches 12 bases. V dropped 3 bases and J dropped 1; count of bases not matched to a gene: 7. Germline assignment: CDR1 DFQATT and CDR2 SNEGSKA (reference sequence). The CDR3 is 17 amino acids. The CDR3 region is CSASRLAGGLSYNEQFF. CDR3 coding DNA: TGCAGTGCTAGTCGGCTAGCGGGGGGGCTTTCCTACAATGAGCAGTTCTTC.

This chain connects TRBV10-3 to TRBJ1-4; D gene ambiguous. This CDR3 region has 16 residues. CDR1 and CDR2 from the germline V gene are ENHRY and SYGVKD. Trimming took 2 bases from V and 0 from J, leaving 10 bases between them. The CDR3 coding sequence is TGTGCCATCAGTGAGATGCTGCAGCCAACTAATGAAAAACTGTTTTTT. This codes for CAISEMLQPTNEKLFF.

There are a few counts of this clonotype. The chain has TRBV7-8 and TRBJ2-5; 16 bases match TRBD2. Losses at the gene ends were 4 bases for V and 4 bases for J; bases not matched to a gene: 15. Germline V gives CDR1 SGHVS, CDR2 FQNEAQ. CDR3 length: 20 amino acids. In DNA form, the CDR3 reads TGTGCCAGCAGCTCCCTAAACCCGGGACTAGCGGGGGGGCGGAGAGAGACCCAGTACTTC. Amino acids: CASSSLNPGLAGGRRETQYF.

This clonotype has just a few counts. The chain carries TRBV20-1 and TRBJ2-7; D is undetermined. There are 15 residues in the CDR3. Between the trimmed V and J ends, which lost 3 bases and 2 bases, there was a span of 17 bases. Per germline, CDR1 DFQATT and CDR2 SNEGSKA (reference sequence). CDR3 sequence: CSASGPLGMAYEQYF. The CDR3 DNA reads TGCAGTGCTAGTGGACCCTTAGGGATGGCCTACGAGCAGTACTTC.

This clonotype showed up just a few times. The rearrangement uses TRBV4-1 and TRBJ2-5; 8 bases align to TRBD1. There are 16 residues in the CDR3. The germline V gene has CDR1 MGHRA and CDR2 YSYEKL. V shed 0 bases and J 5 bases; nucleotides not matched to a gene: 8. The CDR3: CASSQDLPGGYETQYF. DNA of the CDR3: TGCGCCAGCAGCCAAGATCTTCCAGGGGGCTATGAGACCCAGTACTTC.

This clonotype was counted only a few times. The V call is TRBV4-1, the J call TRBJ1-2; D is possibly TRBD1 (5 bases). From germline, CDR1 is MGHRA and CDR2 YSYEKL. V lost 6 bases, J lost 3 bases, and 14 bases lay in between. CDR3 length: 14 amino acids. CDR3 sequence reads: CASRQPGTHYGYTF. Written as DNA, the CDR3 is TGCGCCAGCAGACAACCCGGGACCCACTATGGCTACACCTTC.

The chain links TRBV12-5 to TRBJ2-7; D remains unclear. Per the germline V gene, CDR1 is LGHNT and CDR2 is FRNRAP. Between the trimmed V and J ends, which lost 5 bases and 3 bases, there was a span of 17 bases. This CDR3 region has 15 residues. For the CDR3, the DNA is TGTGCTAGTGGTGGAACCCTGGGTATAGGCTACGAGCAGTACTTC. It translates to CASGGTLGIGYEQYF.

V usage is TRBV7-9 and J usage is TRBJ1-1; D may be TRBD1 (6 bases). Trimming pared 5 bases from V and 5 bases from J, leaving 12 bases between. Germline V CDR1 and CDR2: SEHNR, FQNEAQ (reference sequence). CDR3 length: 13 residues. The CDR3 DNA follows: TGTGCCAGCAGCCTGATCCAGGGGACTGAAGCTTTCTTT. This translates into CASSLIQGTEAFF.

This clonotype turned up a few times. The genes are TRBV2 and TRBJ1-4; D is unclear. With 5 bases removed from V and 0 bases from J, the gap between germline ends came to 7 bases. Germline CDR1 is SNHLY and CDR2 is FYNNEI. The CDR3 loop spans 14 amino acids. As DNA, the CDR3 is TGTGCCAGCAGTCCCAAGGCAACTAATGAAAAACTGTTTTTT. The encoded protein is CASSPKATNEKLFF.

This clonotype was counted between two and nine times. DNA of the CDR3: TGTGCCAGCAACCAGGGGAGCACTGAAGCTTTCTTT. Its protein is CASNQGSTEAFF. The chain combines TRBV12-3 or TRBV12-4 with TRBJ1-1; a weak D match, TRBD1 (6 bases). Trimming took off 7 bases at V and 4 bases at J, with 10 bases between the two ends. CDR3 size: 12 residues.

The chain couples TRBV30 to TRBJ2-3; 8 nucleotides line up with TRBD2. The CDR3 consists of 14 residues. The ends lost 1 base at V and 1 base at J; junction bases unmatched: 1. From germline, CDR1 is GTSNPN and CDR2 SVGIG (reference sequence). CDR3 nucleotide sequence: TGTGCCTGGAGTGATAGCGGGGGCACAGATACGCAGTATTTT. Amino acid sequence: CAWSDSGGTDTQYF.

About this clonotype: The junction departs from the called germline gene at one end, perhaps through a read error. This sequence joins TRBV27 and TRBJ2-4; weak D call: TRBD2 (6 bases). Germline values: CDR1 MNHEY, CDR2 SMNVEV (reference sequence). The CDR3 runs 12 residues. CDR3 region: CASRGSKTIQYF. CDR3 bases: TGTGCCAGCCGGGGGTCCAAAACCATTCAGTACTTC.

The CDR3 nucleotides read TGCGCCAGCAGCTTGGCCGAGTTTAAGGGGGAGACCCAGTACTTC. It specifies CASSLAEFKGETQYF. This sequence joins TRBV5-1 and TRBJ2-5; D might be TRBD1 (5 bases). CDR1 is SGHRS, CDR2 YFSETQ, per germline. This CDR3 is 15 amino acids long. V was cut by 0 bases and J by 5 bases, with 14 bases left in between. Full variable domain (remainder filled in from reference TRBV5-1 and TRBJ2-5): KAGVTQTPRYLIKTRGQQVTLSCSPISGHRSVSWYQQTPGQGLQFLFEYFSETQRNKGNFPGRFSGRQFSNSRSEMNVSTLELGDSALYLCASSLAEFKGETQYFGPGTRLLVL.

There are a few counts of this clonotype. The chain combines TRBV27 with TRBJ1-1, with TRBD1 matching over 7 bases. The J segment lost 7 bases and the V segment lost 2 bases, leaving 4 bases of the junction unmatched. Germline assignment: CDR1 MNHEY and CDR2 SMNVEV (reference sequence). The CDR3 runs 13 residues. In DNA form, the CDR3 reads TGTGCCAGCAGTTTACAGGGGGAGAGTGAAGCTTTCTTT. The encoded protein is CASSLQGESEAFF.

This chain uses TRBV4-1 with TRBJ1-4; perhaps TRBD1 as D (6 bases). The germline CDR1 and CDR2 sequences are MGHRA and YSYEKL. The CDR3 spans 14 residues. Trimming removed 2 bases from V and 7 bases from J, with 11 bases in between. In DNA form, the CDR3 reads TGCGCCAGCAGCCAAACAGGGACGGGTGAAAAACTGTTTTTT. Translated: CASSQTGTGEKLFF.

This clonotype appeared a few times. This sequence joins TRBV7-6 and TRBJ2-5; D is possibly TRBD2 (5 bases). V was pared by 3 bases and J by 4 bases, with 12 bases between. CDR1 and CDR2 from the germline V gene are SGHVS and FNYEAQ. This CDR3 has 14 residues. This chain's CDR3 is CASSFDHGRETQYF. The DNA for the CDR3 is TGTGCCAGCAGCTTCGACCATGGGAGAGAGACCCAGTACTTC. The whole variable domain, remainder taken from reference TRBV7-6 and TRBJ2-5, is GAGVSQSPRYKVTKRGQDVALRCDPISGHVSLYWYRQALGQGPEFLTYFNYEAQQDKSGLPNDRFSAERPEGSISTLTIQRTEQRDSAMYRCASSFDHGRETQYFGPGTRLLVL.

The chain uses TRBV7-2 and TRBJ1-1; a weak D match, TRBD1 (5 bases). With 1 base removed from V and 7 bases from J, the gap between germline ends came to 10 bases. This CDR3 contains 13 residues. CDR1 is SGHTA, CDR2 FQGNSA, per germline. CDR3 DNA: TGTGCCAGCAGCTTAGACGGGGCTGGTGAAGCTTTCTTT. This codes for CASSLDGAGEAFF.

This clonotype was observed a few times. V is TRBV7-2 and J is TRBJ2-7; D is possibly TRBD1 (6 bases). CDR1 is SGHTA and CDR2 is FQGNSA in the germline V gene. Trimming cost V 1 base and J 2 bases, with 9 bases left between them. CDR3 length equals 14 residues. CDR3 coding DNA: TGTGCCAGCAGCTTAGTACAGGGTGCCTACGAGCAGTACTTC. This translates into CASSLVQGAYEQYF.

The J gene is TRBJ2-5, the V gene TRBV20-1; D may match TRBD1 or TRBD2 (5 bases each). Trimming pared 5 bases from V and 1 base from J, leaving 11 bases between. The V gene's germline CDR1 is DFQATT and CDR2 SNEGSKA (reference sequence). This CDR3 is built from 13 residues. The CDR3: CSAGGSPQETQYF. DNA of the CDR3: TGCAGTGCTGGGGGATCTCCCCAAGAGACCCAGTACTTC.

The DNA of the CDR3 is TGTGCCAGCAAGGTAGGGGCATACAATGAGCAGTTCTTC. This translates into CASKVGAYNEQFF. The V and J genes are TRBV27 and TRBJ2-1, with D maybe TRBD1 (5 bases). Germline V gene lookup returns CDR1 MNHEY and CDR2 SMNVEV (reference sequence). V lost 7 bases and J 4 bases, leaving 11 bases between the germline ends. CDR3 size: 13 residues.

This clonotype has just a few counts. This chain uses TRBV20-1 with TRBJ2-1, with 8 positions matching TRBD2. Germline V CDR1 and CDR2: DFQATT, SNEGSKA (reference sequence). This CDR3 has 16 residues. V was clipped by 5 bases and J by 0 bases; unmatched bases: 9. The CDR3 loop reads CSAWAGGHYSYNEQFF. For the CDR3, the DNA is TGCAGTGCTTGGGCGGGGGGCCACTACTCCTACAATGAGCAGTTCTTC.

This clonotype was recorded a few times. The chain has TRBV10-2 and TRBJ2-5, with 11 bases aligning to TRBD1. This CDR3 region has 13 residues. Germline values: CDR1 WSHSY, CDR2 SAAADI. With V trimmed by 10 bases and J by 4 bases, 5 bases remained unmatched. The CDR3 DNA reads TGCGCCACCGGGGGACAGGGGGGAGAGACCCAGTACTTC. Translating gives CATGGQGGETQYF.

A few counts support this clonotype. CDR3 region: CSARRAGDNEQFF. The CDR3 coding sequence is TGCAGTGCTAGAAGAGCGGGGGACAATGAGCAGTTCTTC. J is TRBJ2-1 and V is TRBV20-1, with TRBD2 matching over 8 bases. Unmatched junction bases numbered 2, after V lost 2 bases and J lost 5 bases. The CDR3 runs 13 residues. Germline V gives CDR1 DFQATT, CDR2 SNEGSKA (reference sequence).

This chain connects TRBV7-3 to TRBJ2-5; 11 bases line up with TRBD2. V dropped 5 bases and J dropped 3; count of bases not matched to a gene: 5. Germline V gives CDR1 SGHTA, CDR2 FQGTGA. This CDR3 is built from 15 residues. CDR3 nucleotide sequence: TGTGCCAGCAGCGGCCAGGGACTAGCGGAAGAGACCCAGTACTTC. Translation gives CASSGQGLAEETQYF.

CDR3 loop: CASLSSYNEQFF. CDR3 nucleotides: TGTGCCAGCCTTTCGAGCTACAATGAGCAGTTCTTC. The chain carries TRBV6-1 and TRBJ2-1; D remains unclear. The germline gives CDR1 MNHNS, CDR2 SASEGT. The V gene lost 8 bases and the J gene lost 3 bases, with 8 bases spanning the gap. This CDR3 contains 12 residues.

This clonotype showed up just a few times. The chain joins TRBV2 to TRBJ2-7; TRBD1 or TRBD2 may be the D gene (5 bases each). CDR3 size: 14 residues. V lost 6 bases and J lost 3, with 15 bases in between. The germline V gene has CDR1 SNHLY and CDR2 FYNNEI. This CDR3 is CASSRDLSFYEQYF. The CDR3 DNA reads as TGTGCCAGCAGCCGGGACCTATCCTTCTACGAGCAGTACTTC. Full variable domain (rest looked up from reference TRBV2 and TRBJ2-7): EPEVTQTPSHQVTQMGQEVILRCVPISNHLYFYWYRQILGQKVEFLVSFYNNEISEKSEIFDDQFSVERPDGSNFTLKIRSTKLEDSAMYFCASSRDLSFYEQYFGPGTRLTVT.

The table lists this clonotype with a few counts. V gene TRBV29-1 combines with J gene TRBJ1-2; D is unresolved. The CDR3 extends over 14 amino acids. Looked up from germline, CDR1 is SQVTM and CDR2 is ANQGSEA. V was shortened by 1 base and J by 4 bases, with 13 bases between the two germline ends. CDR3 DNA: TGCAGCGTTGAAGTACTAGGACGCCCCTATGGCTACACCTTC. It codes for CSVEVLGRPYGYTF. Drawing the rest from reference TRBV29-1 and TRBJ1-2, the complete variable domain is SAVISQKPSRDICQRGTSLTIQCQVDSQVTMMFWYRQQPGQSLTLIATANQGSEATYESGFVIDKFPISRPNLTFSTLTVSNMSPEDSSIYLCSVEVLGRPYGYTFGSGTRLTVV.

This chain connects TRBV12-3 or TRBV12-4 to TRBJ2-5; 8 positions match TRBD1. The CDR3 runs 15 residues. The V gene end was trimmed by 7 bases and the J gene end by 1 base; junction bases not matched to a gene: 8. CDR3 sequence: CASTLGTGTQETQYF. The CDR3 coding sequence is TGTGCCAGCACCCTCGGGACAGGAACCCAAGAGACCCAGTACTTC.

The chain uses TRBV7-4 and TRBJ2-1; maybe TRBD1 (6 bases). The V and J ends lost 5 bases and 2 bases respectively, with 13 bases between them. CDR3 size: 15 residues. Germline values: CDR1 SGHVT, CDR2 SQSDAQ. The CDR3 is CASSLQGFTYNEQFF. The CDR3 DNA sequence: TGTGCCAGCAGCCTACAGGGATTCACCTACAATGAGCAGTTCTTC. The variable domain in full, completed from reference TRBV7-4 and TRBJ2-1, reads GAGVSQSPRYKVAKRGRDVALRCDSISGHVTLYWYRQTLGQGSEVLTYSQSDAQRDKSGRPSGRFSAERPERSVSTLKIQRTEQGDSAVYLCASSLQGFTYNEQFFGPGTRLTVL.